Given below is one TCR beta chain in context. Its binding antigen is unknown. Per-nucleotide qualities are absent, and no much larger clonotype sits a single base away. This entry is derived from a study of blood T cell repertoires in COVID-19 (dated by TCRdb to 2020 to 2021). Regarding the study in general: Samples covering the acute and convalescent phases of COVID-19 were provided by collaborators in the United States, Italy and Spain. HLA class I and class II types, where available, came from metadata supplied by the sample provider rather than from assay-based typing. The repertoires were released in a freely available public database meant as a resource for research on the immune response to SARS-CoV-2. Samples were obtained from the ongoing ImmuneRACE study (first 160 participants) and from roughly 1,300 subjects provided by 6 global collaborators. The dataset comprised deeply sampled blood TCRbeta repertoires from subjects exposed to, actively infected with, or recovered from COVID-19. The sample metadata nearly always contained a de-identified subject ID, COVID-19 status, age in years and sex. The material from the prospective study consisted of cDNA or gDNA derived from T cells, B-cell-depleted T cells, or PBMCs.

There are 16 amino acids in the CDR3, from cysteine to phenylalanine inclusive. CDR3 DNA only is kept here, 48 bases in frame from base 1. V is cut back by 1 base and J by 6 bases, with 6 bases in the junction unmatched. From the germline V gene, CDR1 is SGHVS and CDR2 is FNYEAQ. The immunoSEQ Assay, a bias-controlled multiplex PCR, was used to amplify TCRbeta CDR3 regions from genomic DNA. In the authors' own workflow: Nucleated cell counts per sample were estimated from amplification of reference gene primers within the assay. To quantify the absolute abundance of each unique TCRbeta CDR3 rearrangement, sequence reads were collapsed and filtered. For each sample, productive Simpson clonality was calculated by taking the square root of Simpson's diversity index across productive rearrangements. TCRdb's version of the immuneACCESS table is confined to in-frame rearrangements and falls short of the full clone set. An unresolved V gene accounts for under half of the shortfall where checked; the remainder is of unknown origin. The DNA was the basis for D and trimming; V, J and clone size are from that table. For this sample there are 320,000 or so clones; about 90% appear just once. About 5% of the sample is in the top ten clones.

Paper-wide results and their limitations: Clinical and demographic metadata were provided uncurated, with the amount varying by source and participant.

Participants in the prospective study were aged about 18 to 90 years, lived in over 20 United States geographic areas, and enrolled through a virtual design. Cohort assignment in the prospective study relied on participant-reported clinical history from a screening survey and a study questionnaire. For ImmuneRACE Cohort 3, a participant was defined as recovered based on two consecutive negative NP/OP PCR tests, clearance by a healthcare professional, or resolution of symptoms. Each participant in the prospective study had whole blood, serum and a nasopharyngeal or oropharyngeal swab collected by mobile phlebotomists. Participants in the prospective study had the option to provide additional blood draws and questionnaires over a roughly two-month period. Before DNA extraction, blood samples from the prospective study were shipped at room temperature or frozen.

Sequenced material: PBMCs or T cells enriched from blood (not recorded which). The TCR was taken from a man aged 30 to 39 who had recovered from COVID-19. This chain joins TRBV7-6 to TRBJ2-1, and 10 junctional nucleotides match TRBD1. For the CDR3, the sequence is CASSLVPDRGTNEQFF. Here is the DNA: TGTGCCAGCAGCTTAGTTCCGGACAGGGGGACCAATGAGCAGTTCTTC.